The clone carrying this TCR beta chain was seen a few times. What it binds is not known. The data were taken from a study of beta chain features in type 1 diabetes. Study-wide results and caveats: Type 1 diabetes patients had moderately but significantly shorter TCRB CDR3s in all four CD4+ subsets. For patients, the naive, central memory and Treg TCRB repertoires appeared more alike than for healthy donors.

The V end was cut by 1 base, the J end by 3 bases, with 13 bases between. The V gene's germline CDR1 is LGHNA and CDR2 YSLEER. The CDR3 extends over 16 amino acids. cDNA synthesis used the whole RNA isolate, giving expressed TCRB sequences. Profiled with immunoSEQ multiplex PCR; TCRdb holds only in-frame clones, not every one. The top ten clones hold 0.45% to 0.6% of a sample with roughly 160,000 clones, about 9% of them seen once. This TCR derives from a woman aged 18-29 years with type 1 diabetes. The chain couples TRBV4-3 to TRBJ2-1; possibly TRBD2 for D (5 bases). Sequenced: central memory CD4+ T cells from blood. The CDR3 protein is CASSQAPGNNYNEQFF. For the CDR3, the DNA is TGCGCCAGCAGCCAAGCCCCCGGGAACAACTACAATGAGCAGTTCTTC.